This T cell receptor (beta chain) is drawn from a study of T cells in Graves' hyperthyroidism and ophthalmopathy. Overall study: Once the initial diagnosis was made, peripheral blood was obtained before any treatment.

At least ten counts were recorded for this clonotype. Amplification of TCR beta CDR3 regions used RNA as the template. The HTBI primer set drove a first-round RT-PCR of the TCR CDR3. TCRdb re-analysed the multiplex PCR reads in MiXCR, keeping a single row per CDR3 protein. The repertoire holds about 840,000 distinct CDR3 sequences, with approximately 40% as singletons. Recently diagnosed hyperthyroidism of less than 2 months' duration affected patients aged 18 to 65. Patients showing uncontrolled infection, other autoimmune disease, pregnancy or lactation were ineligible. Extraction of PBMCs used roughly 9.3 ml of fresh peripheral blood. Germline values: CDR1 DFQATT, CDR2 SNEGSKA (reference sequence). This CDR3 is 12 amino acids long. V was shortened by 6 bases and J by 6 bases, with 9 bases between the two germline ends.

The TCR sequence derives from a man aged 18 to 29 with Graves' hyperthyroidism. This chain links TRBV20-1 with TRBJ1-6; D is unclear. Sequencing was performed on blood. The CDR3 bases are TGCAGTGCCCGACCGGTTAATTCACCCCTCCACTTT. It specifies CSARPVNSPLHF.